This TCR beta chain was captured in a study of blood T cell repertoires in COVID-19. As for the study in general: The United States, Italy and Spain were the sources of the acute and convalescent COVID-19 samples. Sample material is recorded as cDNA or gDNA derived from T cells, B-cell-depleted T cells, or PBMCs.

CDR1 is MNHNY and CDR2 is SVGAGI in the germline V gene (reference sequence). The CDR3 is 15 amino acids. Trimming cost V 6 bases and J 0 bases; bases outside gene matches: 5. Per the original data handling: Reference gene primer amplification in the assay estimated nucleated cell counts. The assay was immunoSEQ multiplex PCR, and TCRdb's table has in-frame clones only and misses some. That table supplies the V and J calls and clone size; D and trimming were determined from the DNA. Here the sample spans roughly 350,000 clones, 88% being singletons. The sample consisted of peripheral blood. The TCR was taken from a woman aged 45 to 65 with active or convalescent COVID-19. The chain employs TRBV6-6 and TRBJ2-3; 8 bases align to TRBD2. The CDR3 nucleotides are TGTGCCAGCAGCAAACGGGGGGGGAGCACAGATACGCAGTATTTT. It encodes CASSKRGGSTDTQYF.